This paragraph reports one T cell receptor beta chain. The target antigen is unknown. The repertoire was sequenced with immunoSEQ multiplex PCR; TCRdb's copy has only in-frame clones and lacks some. The sample shows about 140,000 clones, about 84% of them seen only once. The entry originates in a study of cytotoxic CD8 clonotypes in ibrutinib-treated CLL. About the research overall: The taking of response samples occurred after a median roughly 11 months of treatment, with a range of 6 to 36.

Germline CDR1 SGHRS, CDR2 YFSETQ. The CDR3 sequence is 15 residues long. With 0 bases clipped from V and 3 bases from J, the junction kept 2 bases outside the gene matches. General study findings and limits: Clonality rose at ibrutinib response, held steady in sustained remission, and fell toward baseline at progression. Public clonotypes, rarely seen, contracted or held steady on treatment. Clonality correlated strongly with circulating CD8+ T cells and exceeded age-matched healthy donors at baseline.

The chain recombines TRBV5-1 with TRBJ2-5; 10 bases are a match to TRBD2. Source: PBMCs, taken after 36 months of ibrutinib treatment. The source of this sequence is a human donor with chronic lymphocytic leukemia. For the CDR3, the DNA is TGCGCCAGCAGCTTGGGGCTAGCGGGGGAAGAGACCCAGTACTTC. Its translation is CASSLGLAGEETQYF.